This TCR beta chain appears in the sequencing data of a study of cytomegalovirus exposure and HLA in healthy donors. Primers: 60 Vbeta forward and 13 Jbeta reverse. Profiling relied on immunoSEQ multiplex PCR, and the TCRdb table lists in-frame clones only, not all of them. The sample consists of about 180,000 clones, more than 75% of them appearing once. Germline CDR1 and CDR2: MNHEY and SVGAGI. The CDR3 runs 15 residues. V dropped 2 bases and J dropped 7 bases, with 18 bases sitting between them. Of note for this clone: Antigen unknown.

Study-wide results and caveats: The study put 150 to 200 TCR beta chains on its list as cytomegalovirus-associated.

Material for sequencing was PBMCs. V gene TRBV6-5 combines with J gene TRBJ2-7; possibly TRBD1 for D (7 bases). The sequence came from a woman in her twenties or thirties in good health and CMV-seropositive. This CDR3 reads CASSYAARAGGEQYF. The CDR3 bases are TGTGCCAGCAGTTACGCGGCACGGGCAGGGGGGGAGCAGTACTTC.